This T cell receptor (beta chain) was sequenced in a study of blood T cell repertoires in COVID-19. Germline CDR1 and CDR2: KGHDR and SFDVKD. CDR3 length: 13 amino acids. V was cut by 9 bases and J by 0 bases, with 8 bases left in between. Assay: immunoSEQ multiplex PCR; the TCRdb copy retains only in-frame clones and omits some. Among more than 200,000 clones listed, approximately 78% were seen once. V gene TRBV24-1 combines with J gene TRBJ1-3; D unclear. Sequencing was carried out using peripheral blood. The sequence was obtained from a woman aged 80 or over with COVID-19, enrolled during active disease. CDR3 region: CATQAYSGNTIYF. CDR3 bases: TGTGCCACCCAGGCTTACTCTGGAAACACCATATATTTT.